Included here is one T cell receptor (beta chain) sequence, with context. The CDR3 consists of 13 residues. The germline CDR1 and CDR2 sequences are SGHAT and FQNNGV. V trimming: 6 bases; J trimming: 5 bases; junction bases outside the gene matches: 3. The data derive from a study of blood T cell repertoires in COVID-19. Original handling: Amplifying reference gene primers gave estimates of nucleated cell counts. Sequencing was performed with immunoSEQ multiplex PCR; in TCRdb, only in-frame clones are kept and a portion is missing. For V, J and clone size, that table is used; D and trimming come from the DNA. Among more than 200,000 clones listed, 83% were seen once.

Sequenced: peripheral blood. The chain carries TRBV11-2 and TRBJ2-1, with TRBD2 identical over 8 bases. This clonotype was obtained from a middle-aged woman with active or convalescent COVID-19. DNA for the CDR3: TGTGCCAGCAGACTAGCGGATAACAATGAGCAGTTCTTC. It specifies CASRLADNNEQFF.